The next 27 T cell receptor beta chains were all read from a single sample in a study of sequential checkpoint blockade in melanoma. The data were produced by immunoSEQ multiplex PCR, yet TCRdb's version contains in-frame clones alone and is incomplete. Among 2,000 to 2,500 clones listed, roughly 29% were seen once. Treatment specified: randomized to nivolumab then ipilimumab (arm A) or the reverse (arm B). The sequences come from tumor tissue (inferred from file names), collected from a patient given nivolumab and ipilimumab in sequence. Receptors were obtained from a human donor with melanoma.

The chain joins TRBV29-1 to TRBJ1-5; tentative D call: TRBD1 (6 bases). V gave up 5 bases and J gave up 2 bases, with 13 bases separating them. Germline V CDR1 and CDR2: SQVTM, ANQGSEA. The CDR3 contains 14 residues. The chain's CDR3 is CSVRGGPGNQPQHF. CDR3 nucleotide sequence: TGCAGCGTTAGAGGGGGTCCGGGCAATCAGCCCCAGCATTTT.

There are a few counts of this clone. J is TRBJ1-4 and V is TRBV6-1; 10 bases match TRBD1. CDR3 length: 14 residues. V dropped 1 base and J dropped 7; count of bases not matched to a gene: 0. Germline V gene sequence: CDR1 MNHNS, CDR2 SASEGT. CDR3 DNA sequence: TGTGCCAGCAGTGAAGGACAGGGGGCTGAAAAACTGTTTTTT. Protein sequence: CASSEGQGAEKLFF.

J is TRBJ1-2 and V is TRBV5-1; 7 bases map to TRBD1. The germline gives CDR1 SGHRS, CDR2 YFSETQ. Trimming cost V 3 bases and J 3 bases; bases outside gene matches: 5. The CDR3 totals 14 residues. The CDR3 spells CASSSGGSDYGYTF. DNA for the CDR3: TGCGCCAGCAGCTCAGGGGGGTCGGACTATGGCTACACCTTC.

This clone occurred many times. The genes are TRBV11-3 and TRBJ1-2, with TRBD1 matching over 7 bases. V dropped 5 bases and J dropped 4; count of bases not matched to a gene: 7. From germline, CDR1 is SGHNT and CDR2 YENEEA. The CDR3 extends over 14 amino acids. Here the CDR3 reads CASSAGQETYGYTF. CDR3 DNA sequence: TGTGCCAGCAGCGCAGGACAGGAGACCTATGGCTACACCTTC.

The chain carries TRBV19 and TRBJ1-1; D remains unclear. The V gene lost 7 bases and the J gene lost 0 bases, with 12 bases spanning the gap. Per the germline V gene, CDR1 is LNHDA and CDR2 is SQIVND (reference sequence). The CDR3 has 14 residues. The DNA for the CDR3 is TGTGCCAGTATACGAACGGCCATGAACACTGAAGCTTTCTTT. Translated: CASIRTAMNTEAFF.

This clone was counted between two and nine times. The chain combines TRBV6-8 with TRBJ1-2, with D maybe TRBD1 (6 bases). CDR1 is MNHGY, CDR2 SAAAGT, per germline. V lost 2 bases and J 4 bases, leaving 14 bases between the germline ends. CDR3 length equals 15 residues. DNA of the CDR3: TGTGCCAGCAGTTACAACGGGATAGGGGGCTATGGCTACACCTTC. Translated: CASSYNGIGGYGYTF.

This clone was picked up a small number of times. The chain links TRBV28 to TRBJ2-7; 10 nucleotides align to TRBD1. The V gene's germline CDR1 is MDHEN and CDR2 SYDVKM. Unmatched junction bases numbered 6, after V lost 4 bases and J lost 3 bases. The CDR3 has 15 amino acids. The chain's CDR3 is CASSSGDRGHYEQYF. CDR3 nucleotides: TGTGCCAGCAGTTCAGGGGACAGGGGTCACTACGAGCAGTACTTC.

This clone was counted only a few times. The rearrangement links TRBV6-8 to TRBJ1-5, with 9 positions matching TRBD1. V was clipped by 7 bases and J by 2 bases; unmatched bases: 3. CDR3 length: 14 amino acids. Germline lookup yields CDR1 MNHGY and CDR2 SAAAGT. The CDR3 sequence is CASKRDRGNQPQHF. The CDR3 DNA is TGTGCCAGCAAACGGGACAGGGGCAATCAGCCCCAGCATTTT.

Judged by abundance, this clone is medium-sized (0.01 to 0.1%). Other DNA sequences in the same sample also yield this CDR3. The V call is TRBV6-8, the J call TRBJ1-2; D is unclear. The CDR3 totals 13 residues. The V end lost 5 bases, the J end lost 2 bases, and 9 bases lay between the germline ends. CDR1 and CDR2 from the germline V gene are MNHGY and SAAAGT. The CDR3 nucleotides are TGTGCCAGCAGTGGCCAGATCAACTATGGCTACACCTTC. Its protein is CASSGQINYGYTF.

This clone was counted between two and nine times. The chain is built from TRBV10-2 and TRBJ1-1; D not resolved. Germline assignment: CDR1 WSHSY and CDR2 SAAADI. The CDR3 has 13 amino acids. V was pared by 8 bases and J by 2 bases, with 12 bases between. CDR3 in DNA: TGCGCCAGCTCATTTCATGTTAACACTGAAGCTTTCTTT. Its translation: CASSFHVNTEAFF.

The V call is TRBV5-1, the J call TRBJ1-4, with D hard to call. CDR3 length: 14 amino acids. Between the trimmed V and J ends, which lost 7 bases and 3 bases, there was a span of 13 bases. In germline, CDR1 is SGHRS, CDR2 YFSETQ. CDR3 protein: CASRKGGSNEKLFF. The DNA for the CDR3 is TGCGCCAGCCGTAAAGGAGGTTCTAATGAAAAACTGTTTTTT.

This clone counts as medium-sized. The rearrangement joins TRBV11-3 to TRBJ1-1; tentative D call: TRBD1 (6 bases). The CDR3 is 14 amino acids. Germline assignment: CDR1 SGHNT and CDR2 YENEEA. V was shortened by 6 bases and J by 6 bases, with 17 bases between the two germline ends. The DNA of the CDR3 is TGTGCCAGCAGTTACTACGACAGGATCCCTGAAGCTTTCTTT. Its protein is CASSYYDRIPEAFF.

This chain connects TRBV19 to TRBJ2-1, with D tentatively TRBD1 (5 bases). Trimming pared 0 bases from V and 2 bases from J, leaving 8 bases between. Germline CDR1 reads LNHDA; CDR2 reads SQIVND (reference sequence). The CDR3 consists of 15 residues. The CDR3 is CASSIESRAYNEQFF. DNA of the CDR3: TGTGCCAGTAGTATAGAATCCAGGGCCTACAATGAGCAGTTCTTC.

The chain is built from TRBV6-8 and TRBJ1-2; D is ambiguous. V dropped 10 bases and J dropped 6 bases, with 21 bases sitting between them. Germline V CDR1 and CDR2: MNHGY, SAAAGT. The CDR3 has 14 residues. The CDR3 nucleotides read TGTGCCATCAATAGCGGGTCGGGCGAGGATGGCTACACCTTC. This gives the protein CAINSGSGEDGYTF.

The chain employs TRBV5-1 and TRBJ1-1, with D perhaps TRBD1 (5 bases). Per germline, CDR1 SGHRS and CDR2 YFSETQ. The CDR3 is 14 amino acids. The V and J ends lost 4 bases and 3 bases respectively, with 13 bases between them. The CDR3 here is CASSPAGGYTEAFF. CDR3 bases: TGCGCCAGCAGCCCTGCCGGGGGGTACACTGAAGCTTTCTTT.

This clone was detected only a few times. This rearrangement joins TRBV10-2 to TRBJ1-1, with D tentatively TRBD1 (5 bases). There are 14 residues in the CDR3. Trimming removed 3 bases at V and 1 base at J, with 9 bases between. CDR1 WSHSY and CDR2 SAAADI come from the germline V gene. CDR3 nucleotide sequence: TGCGCCAGCAGTGACGCGGGACCGAACACTGAAGCTTTCTTT. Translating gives CASSDAGPNTEAFF.

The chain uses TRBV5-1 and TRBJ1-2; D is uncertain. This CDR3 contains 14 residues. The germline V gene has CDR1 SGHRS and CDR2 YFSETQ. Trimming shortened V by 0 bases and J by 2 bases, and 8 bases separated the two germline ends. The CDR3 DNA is TGCGCCAGCAGCTTGGACAGCGGGAACTATGGCTACACCTTC. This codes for CASSLDSGNYGYTF. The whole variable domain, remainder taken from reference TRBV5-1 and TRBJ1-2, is KAGVTQTPRYLIKTRGQQVTLSCSPISGHRSVSWYQQTPGQGLQFLFEYFSETQRNKGNFPGRFSGRQFSNSRSEMNVSTLELGDSALYLCASSLDSGNYGYTFGSGTRLTVV.

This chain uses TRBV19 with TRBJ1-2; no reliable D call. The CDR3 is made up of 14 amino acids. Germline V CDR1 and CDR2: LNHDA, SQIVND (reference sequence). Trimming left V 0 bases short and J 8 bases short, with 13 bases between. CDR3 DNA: TGTGCCAGTAGTATAGATCAAGGGAGTTACGGCTACACCTTC. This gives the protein CASSIDQGSYGYTF. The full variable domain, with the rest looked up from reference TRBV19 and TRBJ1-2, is DGGITQSPKYLFRKEGQNVTLSCEQNLNHDAMYWYRQDPGQGLRLIYYSQIVNDFQKGDIAEGYSVSREKKESFPLTVTSAQKNPTAFYLCASSIDQGSYGYTFGSGTRLTVV.

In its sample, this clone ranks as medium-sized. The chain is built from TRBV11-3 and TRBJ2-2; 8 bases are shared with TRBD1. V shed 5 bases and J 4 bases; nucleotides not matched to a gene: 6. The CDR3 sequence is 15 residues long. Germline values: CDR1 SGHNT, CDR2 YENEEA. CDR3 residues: CASSPGTGRTGELFF. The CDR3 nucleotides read TGTGCCAGCAGCCCGGGGACAGGACGCACCGGGGAGCTGTTTTTT.

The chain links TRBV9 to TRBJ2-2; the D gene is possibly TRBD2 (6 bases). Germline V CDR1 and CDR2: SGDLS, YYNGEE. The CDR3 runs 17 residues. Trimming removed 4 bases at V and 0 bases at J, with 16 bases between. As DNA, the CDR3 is TGTGCCAGCAGCCCGGGCTGGGCGGGGACGAACACCGGGGAGCTGTTTTTT. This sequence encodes CASSPGWAGTNTGELFF.

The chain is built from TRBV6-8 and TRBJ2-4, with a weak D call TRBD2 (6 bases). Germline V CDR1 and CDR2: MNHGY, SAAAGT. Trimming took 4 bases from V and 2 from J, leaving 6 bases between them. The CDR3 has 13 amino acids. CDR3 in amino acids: CASSWDSKNIQYF. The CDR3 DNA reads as TGTGCCAGCAGTTGGGACTCCAAAAACATTCAGTACTTC.

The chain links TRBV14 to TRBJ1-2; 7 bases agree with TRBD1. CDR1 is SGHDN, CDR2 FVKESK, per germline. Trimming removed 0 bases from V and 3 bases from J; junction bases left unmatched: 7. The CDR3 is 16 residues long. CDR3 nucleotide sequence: TGTGCCAGCAGCCAAGAGGGGCAGGGGGGATACTATGGCTACACCTTC. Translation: CASSQEGQGGYYGYTF. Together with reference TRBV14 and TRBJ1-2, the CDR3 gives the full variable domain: EAGVTQFPSHSVIEKGQTVTLRCDPISGHDNLYWYRRVMGKEIKFLLHFVKESKQDESGMPNNRFLAERTGGTYSTLKVQPAELEDSGVYFCASSQEGQGGYYGYTFGSGTRLTVV.

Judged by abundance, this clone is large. CDR3 region: CASSNRGHGQPQHF. The CDR3 DNA reads TGTGCCAGCAGCAACAGGGGGCACGGTCAGCCCCAGCATTTT. The chain uses TRBV11-3 and TRBJ1-5, with 9 nucleotides matching TRBD1. V gave up 5 bases and J gave up 6 bases; unmatched junction bases: 5. This CDR3 is 14 amino acids long. The V gene's germline CDR1 is SGHNT and CDR2 YENEEA.

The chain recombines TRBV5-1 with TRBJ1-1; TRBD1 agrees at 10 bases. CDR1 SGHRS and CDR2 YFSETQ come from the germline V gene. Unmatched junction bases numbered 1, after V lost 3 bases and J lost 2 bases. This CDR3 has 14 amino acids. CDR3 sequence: CASSWTGGNTEAFF. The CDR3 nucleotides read TGCGCCAGCAGCTGGACAGGGGGAAACACTGAAGCTTTCTTT.

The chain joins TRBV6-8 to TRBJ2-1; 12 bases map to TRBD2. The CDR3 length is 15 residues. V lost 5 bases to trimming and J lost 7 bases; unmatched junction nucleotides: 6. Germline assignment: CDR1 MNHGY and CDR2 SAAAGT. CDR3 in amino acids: CASSPTSGSGNEQFF. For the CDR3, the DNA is TGTGCCAGCAGTCCGACTAGCGGGAGCGGGAATGAGCAGTTCTTC.

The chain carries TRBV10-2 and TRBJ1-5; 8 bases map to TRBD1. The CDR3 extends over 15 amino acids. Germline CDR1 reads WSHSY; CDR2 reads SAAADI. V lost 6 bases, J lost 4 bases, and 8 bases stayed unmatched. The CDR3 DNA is TGCGCCAGCAGCCCCGGACAGGGCGGGAATCAGCCCCAGCATTTT. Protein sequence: CASSPGQGGNQPQHF.

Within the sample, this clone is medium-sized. CDR3 DNA: TGTGCCAGCAGTTACTCAGAGGGGTACTCTGAAGCTTTCTTT. Its protein product is CASSYSEGYSEAFF. The rearrangement uses TRBV6-8 and TRBJ1-1; D possibly corresponds to TRBD1 (5 bases). Germline V gene sequence: CDR1 MNHGY, CDR2 SAAAGT. The CDR3 sequence is 14 residues long. V was cut by 0 bases and J by 6 bases, with 11 bases left in between.